This T cell receptor (beta chain) was sequenced during a study of T-cell reconstitution after alpha-beta-depleted transplantation in children. Study results and caveats: After transplant, at about two months, alpha-beta T cells were reportedly derived from several hundred expanded graft clones. Recipient T cells and thymic progenitors that survived gave rise to the high TCRbeta diversity observed at day 60 in some patients. Once a year had passed after transplant, T-cell counts and diversity came mostly from newly produced T cells.

The V gene lost 7 bases and the J gene lost 11 bases, with 14 bases spanning the gap. Germline CDR1 and CDR2: SQVTM and ANQGSEA. The CDR3 runs 10 residues. Using unique molecular identifiers, the investigators prepared the TCRbeta library. Via MiXCR, TCRdb re-called the PCR reads, giving one row per CDR3 protein. The sample shows 670,000 or so distinct CDR3 sequences, roughly 14% of them seen only once. Regarding this clonotype: Antigen unknown. This could be a read error, since a much larger clone is one nucleotide away.

The sequencing here drew on PBMCs, taken before TCRalphabeta/CD19-depleted stem cell transplant. J is TRBJ1-1 and V is TRBV29-1; D gene unclear. The receptor comes from a girl aged 2-10 years with congenital amegakaryocytic thrombocytopenia, due to receive a stem cell transplant. CDR3 DNA: TGCAGCGCGCGGGAACGGTGGGCTTTCTTT. Amino acids: CSARERWAFF. Filled out from reference TRBV29-1 and TRBJ1-1, the complete variable domain reads SAVISQKPSRDICQRGTSLTIQCQVDSQVTMMFWYRQQPGQSLTLIATANQGSEATYESGFVIDKFPISRPNLTFSTLTVSNMSPEDSSIYLCSARERWAFFGQGTRLTVV.